These 18 T cell receptor beta chains were all obtained from the same sample, sequenced in a study of memory CD4+ T cells and cytomegalovirus serostatus. The sort gate was single viable CD3+CD4+CD8-CD45RO+ cells for memory CD4+ T cells. Produced via immunoSEQ multiplex PCR; TCRdb's table is partial and in-frame only. This sample carries about 42,000 clones, 65% to 85% of them seen once, and the ten largest clones take over 0.45%. The sequenced sample consisted of memory CD4+ T cells from blood. The receptors were sampled from an adult in good health and CMV-seronegative.

The gene calls are TRBV5-1 and TRBJ1-5, with D perhaps matching TRBD1 (5 bases). This CDR3 is built from 15 residues. From germline, CDR1 is SGHRS and CDR2 YFSETQ. The ends were cut back, 0 bases at V and 6 bases at J, with 13 bases in the middle. CDR3 coding DNA: TGCGCCAGCAGCTTGGATAGCAGGGATGGTCAGCCCCAGCATTTT. Its translation: CASSLDSRDGQPQHF.

On this clone itself: Given the absence of the conserved phenylalanine or tryptophan at the CDR3 end, a read error is likely. No DNA is shown, since the ends of the CDR3 on it are uncertain; the CDR3 is the one TCRdb lists. The V and J genes are TRBV4-1 and TRBJ1-6. CDR1 MGHRA and CDR2 YSYEKL come from the germline V gene. The CDR3 is made up of 12 amino acids, end residues included. The CDR3 sequence is CASSQADARSKV.

The chain has TRBV5-1 and TRBJ2-1; TRBD1 matches at 10 bases. The germline V gene has CDR1 SGHRS and CDR2 YFSETQ. This CDR3 has 15 residues. After removal of 4 bases from V and 6 bases from J, the junction contained 7 bases not matched to a gene. CDR3 residues: CASSPQTGGGNEQFF. The CDR3 DNA reads as TGCGCCAGCAGCCCCCAGACAGGGGGCGGCAATGAGCAGTTCTTC.

This rearrangement joins TRBV7-6 to TRBJ2-6; D may be TRBD1 (6 bases). CDR3 length: 17 amino acids. Trimming took off 1 base at V and 0 bases at J, with 10 bases between the two ends. Looked up from germline, CDR1 is SGHVS and CDR2 is FNYEAQ. In DNA, the CDR3 is TGTGCCAGCAGCTTAGGGCAGGGGCTCTCTGGGGCCAACGTCCTGACTTTC. Protein sequence: CASSLGQGLSGANVLTF. Filled out from reference TRBV7-6 and TRBJ2-6, the complete variable domain reads GAGVSQSPRYKVTKRGQDVALRCDPISGHVSLYWYRQALGQGPEFLTYFNYEAQQDKSGLPNDRFSAERPEGSISTLTIQRTEQRDSAMYRCASSLGQGLSGANVLTFGAGSRLTVL.

The gene calls are TRBV19 and TRBJ1-2; D ambiguous. The CDR3 extends over 12 amino acids. Germline values: CDR1 LNHDA, CDR2 SQIVND (reference sequence). Between the trimmed V and J ends, which lost 7 bases and 4 bases, there was a span of 10 bases. CDR3 region: CASKQKIYGYTF. The CDR3 DNA is TGTGCCAGTAAGCAGAAAATCTATGGCTACACCTTC.

The chain uses TRBV6-6 and TRBJ2-3; D remains unclear. The V end was cut by 5 bases, the J end by 7 bases, with 7 bases between. CDR1 is MNHNY and CDR2 is SVGAGI in the germline V gene (reference sequence). The CDR3 has 11 amino acids. The chain's CDR3 is CASSTGNTQYF. CDR3 nucleotides: TGTGCCAGCAGTACCGGAAATACGCAGTATTTT.

The chain has TRBV9 and TRBJ2-7, with D possibly TRBD2 on 5 matching bases. Germline V gene data show CDR1 as SGDLS and CDR2 as YYNGEE. Trimming removed 0 bases at V and 0 bases at J, with 10 bases between. The CDR3 runs 15 residues. Here the CDR3 reads CASSVGTQSSYEQYF. The CDR3 nucleotides read TGTGCCAGCAGCGTAGGGACTCAGAGCTCCTACGAGCAGTACTTC.

CDR3 residues: CASSADARGKLFF. The CDR3 coding sequence is TGTGCCAGCAGCGCGGACGCCCGGGGAAAACTGTTTTTT. The rearrangement links TRBV7-3 to TRBJ1-4; D call uncertain. Germline V CDR1 and CDR2: SGHTA, FQGTGA. The CDR3 runs 13 residues. V lost 5 bases to trimming and J lost 10 bases, with 14 bases between them.

The rearrangement uses TRBV5-5 and TRBJ1-3; D unresolved. Trimming removed 0 bases from V and 3 bases from J, with 10 bases in between. The CDR3 totals 15 residues. The germline CDR1 and CDR2 sequences are SGHKS and YYEKEE (reference sequence). The DNA for the CDR3 is TGTGCCAGCAGCTTGGACAGTGGAAGTGGAAACACCATATATTTT. Translated, it gives CASSLDSGSGNTIYF.

This sequence joins TRBV6-1 and TRBJ1-2; no firm D call. CDR3 length: 13 residues. The germline V and J ends were trimmed by 7 bases and 4 bases, with 13 bases remaining between them. Germline V gene lookup returns CDR1 MNHNS and CDR2 SASEGT. The CDR3 spells CASTIGRGYGYTF. The CDR3 nucleotides read TGTGCCAGCACTATTGGTCGGGGCTATGGCTACACCTTC.

V usage is TRBV4-1 and J usage is TRBJ2-3; D is unclear. Trimming took off 4 bases at V and 2 bases at J, with 7 bases between the two ends. CDR1 and CDR2 (germline): MGHRA, YSYEKL. There are 13 residues in the CDR3. The CDR3 DNA reads as TGCGCCAGCAGCCTCCTCTACACAGATACGCAGTATTTT. Its translation is CASSLLYTDTQYF.

CDR3 nucleotide sequence: TGCGCCAGCAGCTTTAACAGGGCTTACGAGCAGTACTTC. Translated: CASSFNRAYEQYF. The V and J genes are TRBV5-1 and TRBJ2-7, with D possibly TRBD1 on 6 matching bases. This CDR3 comprises 13 residues. V was trimmed by 2 bases and J by 4 bases, leaving 10 bases between them. From germline, CDR1 is SGHRS and CDR2 YFSETQ.

The chain carries TRBV6-4 and TRBJ2-1, with unresolved D. This CDR3 region has 18 residues. The V end lost 0 bases, the J end lost 2 bases, and 17 bases lay between the germline ends. Per the germline V gene, CDR1 is MRHNA and CDR2 is SNTAGT. The CDR3: CASSDSTWRRPTYNEQFF. The CDR3 bases are TGTGCCAGCAGTGACTCGACTTGGAGACGACCCACCTACAATGAGCAGTTCTTC.

This clone was seen a few times. The same CDR3 arises from other DNA sequences in this sample as well. The chain is built from TRBV7-9 and TRBJ1-1, with D possibly being TRBD1 (5 bases). This CDR3 region has 14 residues. The V gene's germline CDR1 is SEHNR and CDR2 FQNEAQ (reference sequence). Trimming pared 5 bases from V and 3 bases from J, leaving 13 bases between. The CDR3 nucleotides are TGTGCCAGCAGCGAGGCGGGGGTCCACACTGAAGCTTTCTTT. Its protein product is CASSEAGVHTEAFF.

This chain connects TRBV7-9 to TRBJ2-2; D is unresolved. V shed 2 bases and J shed 3 bases, with 13 bases lying between them. The CDR3 runs to 16 residues. Germline CDR1 is SEHNR and CDR2 is FQNEAQ (reference sequence). CDR3 DNA sequence: TGTGCCAGCAGCTTATCGTTTAGTCGGGACACCGGGGAGCTGTTTTTT. Its translation: CASSLSFSRDTGELFF.

The rearrangement links TRBV2 to TRBJ2-5; tentative D call: TRBD1 (6 bases). The germline V gene encodes CDR1 SNHLY and CDR2 FYNNEI. This CDR3 spans 12 amino acids. Trimming left V 7 bases short and J 5 bases short, with 11 bases between. CDR3 residues: CASTIRGETQYF. CDR3 DNA sequence: TGTGCCAGCACCATCAGGGGTGAGACCCAGTACTTC.

CDR3 DNA: TGTGCCACTGAACGGGGCTCTGGGGCCAACGTCCTGACTTTC. Translation gives CATERGSGANVLTF. The rearrangement uses TRBV19 and TRBJ2-6, with a weak D call TRBD2 (5 bases). CDR3 length: 14 residues. Germline CDR1 is LNHDA and CDR2 is SQIVND (reference sequence). V was clipped by 10 bases and J by 0 bases, with 10 bases between them.

V and J are TRBV11-3 and TRBJ2-7, with D possibly called TRBD1 or TRBD2 (6 bases each). The length of the CDR3 is 14 residues. V lost 5 bases and J lost 6, with 17 bases in between. CDR1 SGHNT and CDR2 YENEEA come from the germline V gene. CDR3: CASSRGQGKGEQYF. The CDR3 DNA is TGTGCCAGCAGCCGGGGGCAGGGTAAAGGCGAGCAGTACTTC.